A single sample gave rise to the 15 T cell receptor beta chains below, sequenced in a study of beta chain features in type 1 diabetes. Study conclusions and caveats: The study found moderately but significantly shorter TCRB CDR3s in all four CD4+ subsets of Type 1 diabetes patients.

The entirety of the isolated RNA underwent reverse transcription, so expressed TCRB transcripts were sequenced. Here immunoSEQ multiplex PCR was the method, and the copy in TCRdb shows in-frame clones only, minus some. The sample holds around 690,000 clones; roughly 12% are singletons and the top ten take around 0.12%. Which antigens these TCRs recognize remains unknown. The sample consisted of naive CD4+ T cells from blood. These receptors were obtained from a man aged 30 to 39 with type 1 diabetes.

In this sample, this clone turned up a few times. V usage is TRBV4-3 and J usage is TRBJ2-5; D unresolved. Germline loops: CDR1 LGHNA, CDR2 YSLEER. With 0 bases removed from V and 1 base from J, the gap between germline ends came to 6 bases. The CDR3 loop spans 14 amino acids. CDR3 residues: CASSQEALQETQYF. For the CDR3, the DNA is TGCGCCAGCAGCCAAGAGGCCCTCCAAGAGACCCAGTACTTC.

The chain couples TRBV5-6 to TRBJ1-4; 9 nucleotides agree with TRBD1. With V trimmed by 1 base and J by 5 bases, 6 bases remained unmatched. The length of the CDR3 is 16 residues. Per germline, CDR1 SGHDT and CDR2 YYEEEE. The CDR3 reads CASSLSQGAVNEKLFF. CDR3 bases: TGTGCCAGCAGCTTGTCACAGGGGGCGGTGAATGAAAAACTGTTTTTT.

This chain links TRBV7-8 with TRBJ2-5; D is undetermined. Germline V gene lookup returns CDR1 SGHVS and CDR2 FQNEAQ. The ends were cut back, 1 base at V and 5 bases at J, with 5 bases in the middle. CDR3 length equals 12 residues. CDR3 amino acids: CASSLGLETQYF. The CDR3 DNA is TGTGCCAGCAGCTTAGGATTGGAGACCCAGTACTTC.

The chain has TRBV27 and TRBJ2-6; no firm D call. Germline CDR1 MNHEY, CDR2 SMNVEV (reference sequence). The CDR3 sequence is 17 residues long. Trimming stripped 3 bases from V and 0 bases from J, with 12 bases between. CDR3 region: CASSFNRGTSGANVLTF. DNA for the CDR3: TGTGCCAGCAGTTTTAACAGAGGAACCTCTGGGGCCAACGTCCTGACTTTC.

This clone was observed a few times. The chain has TRBV2 and TRBJ2-3; 8 bases fit TRBD2. Germline CDR1 is SNHLY and CDR2 is FYNNEI. The ends lost 3 bases at V and 2 bases at J; junction bases unmatched: 4. The CDR3 totals 15 residues. The CDR3: CASSEVAGITDTQYF. The CDR3 nucleotides read TGTGCCAGCAGTGAGGTAGCGGGGATCACAGATACGCAGTATTTT.

There are a few counts of this clone. The V call is TRBV5-6, the J call TRBJ1-4; 7 positions match TRBD1. The CDR3 length is 15 residues. The V gene's germline CDR1 is SGHDT and CDR2 YYEEEE. J was trimmed by 7 bases and V by 1 base; bases with no gene match: 7. CDR3 region: CASSLLRDSTEKLFF. The CDR3 nucleotides are TGTGCCAGCAGCTTGTTACGGGACAGCACTGAAAAACTGTTTTTT.

In this sample, this clone turned up a few times. The chain carries TRBV29-1 and TRBJ2-7; D not certain. The germline CDR1 and CDR2 sequences are SQVTM and ANQGSEA. V dropped 4 bases and J dropped 6 bases, with 10 bases sitting between them. This CDR3 is 11 amino acids long. The CDR3 here is CSVASGSEQYF. The CDR3 nucleotides read TGCAGCGTTGCGAGTGGGTCCGAGCAGTACTTC.

The rearrangement uses TRBV28 and TRBJ1-6; 9 positions match TRBD1. This CDR3 is 16 amino acids long. V dropped 3 bases and J dropped 3; count of bases not matched to a gene: 3. In germline, CDR1 is MDHEN, CDR2 SYDVKM. CDR3 protein: CASSLPGQGYNSPLHF. The CDR3 DNA follows: TGTGCCAGCAGTTTGCCGGGACAGGGCTATAATTCACCCCTCCACTTT.

V usage is TRBV6-1 and J usage is TRBJ1-4, with a weak D call TRBD1 (5 bases). Deletions cut 2 bases from V and 13 bases from J, with 14 bases between. This CDR3 contains 13 residues. Germline V gene lookup returns CDR1 MNHNS and CDR2 SASEGT. CDR3 in DNA: TGTGCCAGCAGTGAACAGGGTAGACAAGGACTGTTTTTT. As protein: CASSEQGRQGLFF.

The chain combines TRBV5-1 with TRBJ2-5; 9 nucleotides align to TRBD1. V was clipped by 3 bases and J by 2 bases; unmatched bases: 5. Germline loops: CDR1 SGHRS, CDR2 YFSETQ. The CDR3 runs 15 residues. Here the CDR3 DNA reads TGCGCCAGCAGCTGGCCGGGACAGGGTCAAGAGACCCAGTACTTC. This sequence encodes CASSWPGQGQETQYF.

The chain couples TRBV2 to TRBJ1-2, with 7 bases that match TRBD1. Per germline, CDR1 SNHLY and CDR2 FYNNEI. CDR3 length: 13 amino acids. The J segment lost 4 bases and the V segment lost 6 bases, leaving 5 bases of the junction unmatched. For the CDR3, the DNA is TGTGCCAGCAGAGCCGGGACAGTCTATGGCTACACCTTC. It encodes CASRAGTVYGYTF.

In this sample, this clone turned up a few times. The chain recombines TRBV7-9 with TRBJ2-7, with D perhaps assigned TRBD1 or TRBD2 (5 bases each). Trimming removed 5 bases at V and 6 bases at J, with 11 bases between. CDR3 length equals 12 residues. Germline V lookup: CDR1 SEHNR, CDR2 FQNEAQ (reference sequence). CDR3 coding DNA: TGTGCCAGCAGCCGGGGCGGCGGCGAGCAGTACTTC. Its translation: CASSRGGGEQYF. Combining the CDR3 with reference TRBV7-9 and TRBJ2-7 gives the whole variable domain DTGVSQNPRHKITKRGQNVTFRCDPISEHNRLYWYRQTLGQGPEFLTYFQNEAQLEKSRLLSDRFSAERPKGSFSTLEIQRTEQGDSAMYLCASSRGGGEQYFGPGTRLTVT.

This clone has more than one count but fewer than ten. This chain uses TRBV29-1 with TRBJ1-1; D gene uncertain. The length of the CDR3 is 11 residues. CDR1 is SQVTM, CDR2 ANQGSEA, per germline. Deletions cut 5 bases from V and 4 bases from J, with 8 bases between. The CDR3 DNA reads as TGCAGCGTTTCGGGCAGCACTGAAGCTTTCTTT. Its protein is CSVSGSTEAFF.

This clone was counted between two and nine times. The rearrangement links TRBV30 to TRBJ2-3, with TRBD1 matching over 7 bases. The trim removed 7 bases at V and 5 bases at J, leaving 12 bases unmatched. Germline lookup yields CDR1 GTSNPN and CDR2 SVGIG (reference sequence). CDR3 length: 14 residues. The CDR3 is CASRARGQKDTQYF. The CDR3 bases are TGTGCCTCGAGGGCGAGGGGGCAGAAAGATACGCAGTATTTT.

The J gene is TRBJ2-6, the V gene TRBV19; D possibly corresponds to TRBD1 (5 bases). Trimming cost V 9 bases and J 2 bases, with 14 bases left between them. The CDR3 contains 15 residues. Germline V gives CDR1 LNHDA, CDR2 SQIVND (reference sequence). The CDR3 region has the DNA TGTGCCAGCGGGCTTCAGGGCCCTGGGGCCAACGTCCTGACTTTC. Translation: CASGLQGPGANVLTF.